The 4 T cell receptor beta chains listed next were all sequenced from one sample in a study of T cells after yellow fever vaccination. Via MiXCR, TCRdb re-called the 5' RACE reads, giving one row per CDR3 protein. The sample carries around 360,000 distinct CDR3 sequences, roughly 12% recorded once. The sample consisted of PBMCs, taken on the day of the first yellow fever vaccination. The receptors originated from a man younger than 35 who received the YFV17D yellow fever vaccine.

The chain recombines TRBV20-1 with TRBJ1-5; 7 positions match TRBD1. This CDR3 region has 14 residues. V was pared by 6 bases and J by 7 bases, with 12 bases of the junction left unmatched. The V gene's germline CDR1 is DFQATT and CDR2 SNEGSKA (reference sequence). CDR3 coding DNA: TGCAGTGCCCAGGACACAGGGGTATGGCAGCCCCAGCATTTT. Its translation: CSAQDTGVWQPQHF.

The chain joins TRBV7-9 to TRBJ1-2; D is perhaps TRBD1 (6 bases). V was clipped by 5 bases and J by 6 bases, with 19 bases between them. CDR1 and CDR2 (germline): SEHNR, FQNEAQ (reference sequence). The CDR3 loop spans 15 amino acids. CDR3 sequence reads: CASSTEQGRVDGYTF. As DNA, the CDR3 is TGTGCCAGCAGCACCGAACAGGGAAGGGTTGATGGCTACACCTTC.

Only a few counts were recorded for this clonotype. This chain joins TRBV29-1 and TRBJ2-1, with D hard to call. V lost 5 bases and J 0 bases, leaving 20 bases between the germline ends. CDR1 is SQVTM and CDR2 is ANQGSEA in the germline V gene. The CDR3 sequence is 17 residues long. CDR3 residues: CSVFLWGLSSSYNEQFF. For the CDR3, the DNA is TGCAGCGTTTTTTTGTGGGGATTATCAAGCTCCTACAATGAGCAGTTCTTC.

The genes are TRBV7-8 and TRBJ2-3; D remains unclear. V lost 2 bases, J lost 0 bases, and 6 bases lay in between. Germline loops: CDR1 SGHVS, CDR2 FQNEAQ. CDR3 size: 14 residues. CDR3 amino acids: CASSLIESTDTQYF. In DNA form, the CDR3 reads TGTGCCAGCAGCTTAATTGAGAGCACAGATACGCAGTATTTT.